This TCR beta chain stems from a study of cytomegalovirus exposure and HLA in healthy donors. General study results and limits: A later analysis linked a missense DCLRE1C variant to TCR beta V- and J-gene trimming. Several top significant clusters appeared, in a later analysis, to be linked to common viral pathogens. Reports indicated that the classifier achieved high specificity and sensitivity in diagnosing cytomegalovirus status. Presence/absence analyses supposed approximately even sequencing depth among donors.

PCR used 60 Vbeta primers and 13 Jbeta primers. Sequencing used immunoSEQ multiplex PCR; TCRdb keeps in-frame clones, though not all of them. Found here are 120,000 to 150,000 clones, approximately 80% of them singletons; the top ten hold 4% to 6%. Germline CDR1 and CDR2: SGHKS and YYEKEE (reference sequence). This CDR3 contains 16 residues. Trimming left V 4 bases short and J 6 bases short, with 19 bases between. With regard to this clone: Its antigen remains unidentified.

This TCR was sampled from a woman in her forties or fifties in good health and CMV-seronegative. The sequencing sample was made of PBMCs. The V gene is TRBV5-5, the J gene TRBJ2-2; possibly TRBD2 for D (6 bases). The CDR3 DNA is TGTGCCAGCAGCCTCCGGAAGGGAGGTTTCGCCGGGGAGCTGTTTTTT. Translating gives CASSLRKGGFAGELFF.